Below, 30 T cell receptor beta chains from the same sample are listed, as sequenced in a study of blood T cell repertoires in COVID-19. Profiling relied on immunoSEQ multiplex PCR, and the TCRdb table lists in-frame clones only, not all of them. The sample has over 150,000 clones; about 88% are singletons. Source material: peripheral blood. The receptors were sampled from a man between 18 and 29 years old who had recovered from COVID-19.

This clone was picked up one time. The gene calls are TRBV24-1 and TRBJ2-1; perhaps TRBD2 as D (5 bases). Trimming left V 3 bases short and J 8 bases short, with 13 bases between. The germline gives CDR1 KGHDR, CDR2 SFDVKD. This CDR3 contains 14 residues. CDR3 sequence reads: CATSDKYAGDEQFF. The DNA for the CDR3 is TGTGCCACCAGTGATAAGTATGCCGGGGATGAGCAGTTCTTC.

The V gene is TRBV28, the J gene TRBJ2-3; no clear D gene. The CDR3 contains 14 residues. Germline loops: CDR1 MDHEN, CDR2 SYDVKM. V was shortened by 6 bases and J by 1 base, with 11 bases between the two germline ends. CDR3 sequence reads: CASRSIRGTDTQYF. The CDR3 DNA follows: TGTGCCAGCAGATCAATTCGGGGCACAGATACGCAGTATTTT.

The chain combines TRBV5-6 with TRBJ1-2, with TRBD1 matching over 7 bases. This CDR3 is 15 amino acids long. V trimming: 4 bases; J trimming: 1 base; junction bases outside the gene matches: 7. Per the germline V gene, CDR1 is SGHDT and CDR2 is YYEEEE. This chain's CDR3 is CASSLGDRNNYGYTF. The DNA of the CDR3 is TGTGCCAGCAGCCTAGGGGACAGAAATAACTATGGCTACACCTTC.

The CDR3 DNA is TGTGCCAGCTCACGGGAGTCCACCTACAATGAGCAGTTCTTC. Protein: CASSRESTYNEQFF. V gene TRBV18 combines with J gene TRBJ2-1, with a tentative D call TRBD2 (5 bases). The CDR3 consists of 14 residues. CDR1 KGHSH and CDR2 LQKENI come from the germline V gene. V shed 4 bases and J shed 2 bases, with 9 bases lying between them.

V and J are TRBV4-3 and TRBJ2-7; D perhaps matches TRBD2 (5 bases). The CDR3 has 13 amino acids. Trimming shortened V by 6 bases and J by 3 bases, and 12 bases separated the two germline ends. Germline CDR1 reads LGHNA; CDR2 reads YSLEER. The CDR3 DNA follows: TGCGCCAGCAGTCGAAGCGGAGACTACGAGCAGTACTTC. Translated, it gives CASSRSGDYEQYF.

This clone has a single count. The chain employs TRBV4-3 and TRBJ2-5; TRBD2 matches at 12 bases. CDR3 length: 15 residues. CDR1 and CDR2 from the germline V gene are LGHNA and YSLEER. The V segment lost 6 bases and the J segment 5 bases; nucleotides outside the gene matches: 7. The CDR3 bases are TGCGCCAGCAGGAATGCACTAGCGGGAGGCGAGACCCAGTACTTC. This gives the protein CASRNALAGGETQYF.

The V call is TRBV30, the J call TRBJ2-7; 9 positions match TRBD2. The CDR3 loop spans 14 amino acids. The germline CDR1 and CDR2 sequences are GTSNPN and SVGIG (reference sequence). Trimming removed 7 bases from V and 3 bases from J; junction bases left unmatched: 10. CDR3 protein: CAYEHSGGHYEQYF. The CDR3 DNA reads TGTGCCTACGAGCATAGCGGGGGACACTACGAGCAGTACTTC.

The genes are TRBV5-8 and TRBJ2-2, with a possible D match to TRBD1 (5 bases). V lost 2 bases, J lost 2 bases, and 7 bases lay in between. The length of the CDR3 is 14 residues. Germline V lookup: CDR1 SGHTS, CDR2 YDEGEE. The CDR3 region has the DNA TGTGCCAGCAGCTTAAGGGGAAACACCGGGGAGCTGTTTTTT. This translates into CASSLRGNTGELFF.

This chain connects TRBV29-1 to TRBJ2-3, with TRBD2 matching 12 bases. Germline-derived CDR1 and CDR2 are SQVTM and ANQGSEA. After removal of 5 bases from V and 1 base from J, the junction contained 10 bases not matched to a gene. This CDR3 region has 17 residues. CDR3 residues: CSVFMTSGRMGTDTQYF. As DNA, the CDR3 is TGCAGCGTTTTTATGACTAGCGGGAGAATGGGCACAGATACGCAGTATTTT.

There are a few counts of this clone. V is TRBV2 and J is TRBJ1-5; D unclear. Germline CDR1 and CDR2: SNHLY and FYNNEI. The V gene lost 7 bases and the J gene lost 0 bases, with 16 bases spanning the gap. The CDR3 is made up of 16 amino acids. CDR3 DNA: TGTGCCAGCACTCCGGGCTCCCGGGGTAGCAATCAGCCCCAGCATTTT. Encoded protein: CASTPGSRGSNQPQHF.

Concerning this clone itself: The sample holds other DNA sequences that translate to the same CDR3. The chain uses TRBV5-4 and TRBJ1-1; TRBD1 agrees at 8 bases. Trimming cost V 0 bases and J 2 bases; bases outside gene matches: 0. Per the germline V gene, CDR1 is SGHNT and CDR2 is YYREEE (reference sequence). The CDR3 length is 14 residues. DNA for the CDR3: TGTGCCAGCAGCTTGGCAGGGGGCAACACTGAAGCTTTCTTT. This codes for CASSLAGGNTEAFF.

V usage is TRBV19 and J usage is TRBJ2-1, with 12 nucleotides matching TRBD1. This CDR3 spans 14 amino acids. Germline V gives CDR1 LNHDA, CDR2 SQIVND (reference sequence). V dropped 4 bases and J dropped 8; count of bases not matched to a gene: 3. The CDR3 DNA sequence: TGTGCCAGTAGTACCGGGACAGGGGGCGATGAGCAGTTCTTC. It codes for CASSTGTGGDEQFF.

The V and J genes are TRBV2 and TRBJ1-5, with TRBD1 matching 7 bases. Trimming at V came to 7 bases and at J to 2 bases, leaving 5 bases not matched to a gene. This CDR3 has 14 residues. CDR1 is SNHLY and CDR2 is FYNNEI in the germline V gene. The chain's CDR3 is CASTIDRGNQPQHF. The CDR3 DNA follows: TGTGCCAGCACCATAGACAGGGGCAATCAGCCCCAGCATTTT.

The chain uses TRBV6-5 and TRBJ2-3; TRBD2 matches at 13 bases. CDR1 is MNHEY, CDR2 SVGAGI, per germline. The CDR3 is 16 residues long. V shed 4 bases, J shed 3 bases, and the junction held 4 bases outside the gene matches. The CDR3 here is CASSWTSGSGTDTQYF. The CDR3 DNA sequence: TGTGCCAGCAGTTGGACTAGCGGGAGTGGTACAGATACGCAGTATTTT.

The chain couples TRBV28 to TRBJ2-4, with a possible D match to TRBD1 (6 bases). CDR3 length: 16 residues. Per the germline V gene, CDR1 is MDHEN and CDR2 is SYDVKM. The V gene lost 3 bases and the J gene lost 3 bases, with 15 bases spanning the gap. CDR3 amino acids: CASSFTPGHNKNIQYF. The CDR3, as DNA: TGTGCCAGCAGTTTCACACCGGGACACAACAAAAACATTCAGTACTTC.

This chain connects TRBV7-8 to TRBJ2-1; D not resolved. Trimming cost V 4 bases and J 2 bases, with 9 bases left between them. From germline, CDR1 is SGHVS and CDR2 FQNEAQ. The CDR3 totals 14 residues. The DNA of the CDR3 is TGTGCCAGCAGCTACGGTGGAGCCTACAATGAGCAGTTCTTC. Translating it yields CASSYGGAYNEQFF.

The chain recombines TRBV2 with TRBJ2-2, with a weak D call TRBD2 (6 bases). V lost 7 bases to trimming and J lost 5 bases, with 17 bases between them. This CDR3 is built from 15 residues. Germline V lookup: CDR1 SNHLY, CDR2 FYNNEI. In nucleotides, the CDR3 is TGTGCCAGCATACTGGGCGGGAAAAGGACCGGGGAGCTGTTTTTT. Residues: CASILGGKRTGELFF.

This sequence joins TRBV5-8 and TRBJ2-5, with D perhaps TRBD2 (6 bases). Trimming left V 3 bases short and J 5 bases short, with 20 bases between. In germline, CDR1 is SGHTS, CDR2 YDEGEE. The CDR3 is made up of 16 amino acids. CDR3 sequence reads: CASSSEGLGPRETQYF. The DNA for the CDR3 is TGTGCCAGCAGCTCGGAGGGGCTGGGACCGAGGGAGACCCAGTACTTC.

CDR3 DNA: TGTGCCAGTAGTTCCAGGGGGGCTGGGGCCAACGTCCTGACTTTC. It encodes CASSSRGAGANVLTF. V and J are TRBV19 and TRBJ2-6, with D perhaps matching TRBD1 (7 bases). Trimming removed 5 bases at V and 2 bases at J, with 10 bases between. Germline CDR1 and CDR2: LNHDA and SQIVND (reference sequence). This CDR3 comprises 15 residues.

The chain links TRBV21-1 to TRBJ2-6; no DNA check was done on the table's D call, TRBD2. TRBV21-1 is an annotated pseudogene. The CDR3 spans 14 residues. The CDR3 sequence is CASSKVPGGGVLTF. CDR3 sequence (DNA): TGTGCCAGCAGCAAAGTGCCGGGGGGTGGCGTCCTGACTTTC.

The gene calls are TRBV2 and TRBJ2-7; TRBD2 matches at 10 bases. The germline gives CDR1 SNHLY, CDR2 FYNNEI. There are 14 residues in the CDR3. V dropped 6 bases and J dropped 2; count of bases not matched to a gene: 4. The CDR3 DNA follows: TGTGCCAGCAGCCGAGCGGGAGGGACCTACGAGCAGTACTTC. Translation: CASSRAGGTYEQYF.

Written as DNA, the CDR3 is TGTGCCAAATGGGACAGGGGTCTCGATGAGCAGTTCTTC. Amino acid sequence: CAKWDRGLDEQFF. The genes are TRBV19 and TRBJ2-1; 10 nucleotides align to TRBD1. Looked up from germline, CDR1 is LNHDA and CDR2 is SQIVND (reference sequence). CDR3 length: 13 amino acids. Germline trimming cut 10 bases from V and 8 bases from J; bases unmatched to any gene: 8.

The chain couples TRBV11-2 to TRBJ2-7, with D perhaps TRBD1 (6 bases). Germline CDR1 SGHAT, CDR2 FQNNGV. This CDR3 region has 14 residues. Trimming shortened V by 4 bases and J by 1 base, and 11 bases separated the two germline ends. The CDR3 DNA reads TGTGCCAGCAGCTCCCGTGGACAGTCCTACGAGCAGTACTTC. This gives the protein CASSSRGQSYEQYF. Using reference TRBV11-2 and TRBJ2-7 for the parts outside the CDR3, the full variable domain is EAGVAQSPRYKIIEKRQSVAFWCNPISGHATLYWYQQILGQGPKLLIQFQNNGVVDDSQLPKDRFSAERLKGVDSTLKIQPAKLEDSAVYLCASSSRGQSYEQYFGPGTRLTVT.

This chain uses TRBV11-2 with TRBJ2-7, with D unresolved. Trimming took 0 bases from V and 5 from J, leaving 11 bases between them. Per germline, CDR1 SGHAT and CDR2 FQNNGV. The CDR3 contains 14 residues. This chain's CDR3 is CASSLDRVVNEQYF. CDR3 in DNA: TGTGCCAGCAGCTTAGACCGGGTGGTTAACGAGCAGTACTTC. The full variable domain, completed using reference TRBV11-2 and TRBJ2-7, is EAGVAQSPRYKIIEKRQSVAFWCNPISGHATLYWYQQILGQGPKLLIQFQNNGVVDDSQLPKDRFSAERLKGVDSTLKIQPAKLEDSAVYLCASSLDRVVNEQYFGPGTRLTVT.

This chain connects TRBV6-5 to TRBJ2-5; TRBD1 might be the D (6 bases). Germline V CDR1 and CDR2: MNHEY, SVGAGI. The CDR3 extends over 16 amino acids. Trimming removed 4 bases from V and 5 bases from J, with 20 bases in between. As DNA, the CDR3 is TGTGCCAGCAGTTCTCCGGGACACTCTTTCGGGGAGACCCAGTACTTC. This codes for CASSSPGHSFGETQYF.

The genes are TRBV2 and TRBJ1-1; D gene uncertain. Trimming cost V 6 bases and J 7 bases, with 18 bases left between them. The germline V gene encodes CDR1 SNHLY and CDR2 FYNNEI. There are 14 residues in the CDR3. The CDR3 loop reads CASRTGMDDLEAFF. The DNA of the CDR3 is TGTGCCAGCAGAACCGGGATGGATGACCTTGAAGCTTTCTTT.

The count of this clone is one. This chain joins TRBV6-5 and TRBJ1-1; no firm D call. The V gene's germline CDR1 is MNHEY and CDR2 SVGAGI. V was pared by 6 bases and J by 5 bases, with 19 bases between. The CDR3 is made up of 15 amino acids. The CDR3 sequence: CASRTGRNPSTEAFF. CDR3 nucleotides: TGTGCCAGCAGGACTGGGAGGAATCCGAGTACTGAAGCTTTCTTT.

The chain combines TRBV5-4 with TRBJ2-7; D not certain. Germline assignment: CDR1 SGHNT and CDR2 YYREEE (reference sequence). Trimming cost V 4 bases and J 0 bases, with 14 bases left between them. This CDR3 comprises 15 residues. CDR3 loop: CASSHADWSSYEQYF. The CDR3 DNA reads TGTGCCAGCAGCCACGCAGACTGGAGCTCCTACGAGCAGTACTTC.

This chain connects TRBV2 to TRBJ2-6, with 7 bases fitting TRBD1. Germline V gives CDR1 SNHLY, CDR2 FYNNEI. J was trimmed by 0 bases and V by 7 bases; bases with no gene match: 9. CDR3 length: 17 residues. CDR3 in amino acids: CASTRDSGISGANVLTF. CDR3 coding DNA: TGTGCCAGCACTCGGGACAGTGGGATCTCTGGGGCCAACGTCCTGACTTTC.

The rearrangement uses TRBV7-7 and TRBJ2-2; 8 positions agree with TRBD2. Germline CDR1 SSHAT, CDR2 FNYEAQ (reference sequence). The CDR3 contains 14 residues. This CDR3 reads CASGASRSFGELFF. CDR3 DNA sequence: TGTGCTAGCGGGGCCTCCCGCAGTTTTGGGGAGCTGTTTTTT.